Shown below are 16 T cell receptor beta chains from a single sample sequenced in a study of shared clonotypes between healthy human individuals. Naive CD8 cells, CD45RO-negative and positively selected for CCR7, excluded terminally differentiated effector memory CD45RA+ cells. Method: immunoSEQ multiplex PCR; TCRdb's copy keeps in-frame clones and lacks some. The sample includes about 700,000 clones, about 92% of them seen just once. Sequenced: naive CD8+ T cells sorted from blood. These receptors all come from a man aged 25-45 years in good health.

The chain couples TRBV7-9 to TRBJ2-3, with a weak D call TRBD2 (7 bases). Germline CDR1 and CDR2: SEHNR and FQNEAQ (reference sequence). With 7 bases removed from V and 3 bases from J, the gap between germline ends came to 23 bases. The CDR3 sequence is 17 residues long. The CDR3 sequence is CASITMGRGPLTDTQYF. The CDR3 DNA is TGTGCCAGCATCACCATGGGGCGGGGGCCCCTTACAGATACGCAGTATTTT.

A word on this clone: At the DNA level, this CDR3 is encoded by other sequences in the same sample as well. The CDR3 sequence: CASSLLGEEETQYF. CDR3 sequence (DNA): TGTGCCAGCAGTTTACTAGGGGAAGAGGAGACCCAGTACTTC. The chain links TRBV27 to TRBJ2-5, with TRBD1 as a possible D gene (5 bases). V was cut by 2 bases and J by 5 bases, with 12 bases left in between. Germline assignment: CDR1 MNHEY and CDR2 SMNVEV (reference sequence). CDR3 length: 14 amino acids.

The gene calls are TRBV27 and TRBJ2-1; the match to TRBD2 covers 8 bases. The ends lost 4 bases at V and 0 bases at J; junction bases unmatched: 5. The CDR3 consists of 16 residues. Germline lookup yields CDR1 MNHEY and CDR2 SMNVEV (reference sequence). This CDR3 is CASSSGSGSSYNEQFF. CDR3 DNA: TGTGCCAGCAGTTCTGGGAGCGGGAGCTCCTACAATGAGCAGTTCTTC.

The chain carries TRBV25-1 and TRBJ2-3; D remains unclear. The germline V and J ends were trimmed by 8 bases and 6 bases, with 9 bases remaining between them. The CDR3 has 11 residues. Germline V gene data show CDR1 as MGHDK and CDR2 as SYGVNS. The CDR3 sequence is CASYKGDTQYF. The DNA for the CDR3 is TGTGCCAGCTATAAAGGTGATACGCAGTATTTT.

The V gene is TRBV7-6, the J gene TRBJ2-1; TRBD2 aligns across 10 bases. Germline CDR1 is SGHVS and CDR2 is FNYEAQ. V dropped 3 bases and J dropped 3; count of bases not matched to a gene: 11. This CDR3 is 18 amino acids long. CDR3 in amino acids: CASSFPRGTSDHYNEQFF. In DNA, the CDR3 is TGTGCCAGCAGCTTCCCCCGAGGGACTAGCGACCACTACAATGAGCAGTTCTTC. The full variable domain, completed using reference TRBV7-6 and TRBJ2-1, is GAGVSQSPRYKVTKRGQDVALRCDPISGHVSLYWYRQALGQGPEFLTYFNYEAQQDKSGLPNDRFSAERPEGSISTLTIQRTEQRDSAMYRCASSFPRGTSDHYNEQFFGPGTRLTVL.

The chain recombines TRBV6-1 with TRBJ1-2; D is undetermined. Germline CDR1 reads MNHNS; CDR2 reads SASEGT. V gave up 1 base and J gave up 5 bases, with 17 bases separating them. This CDR3 has 16 residues. CDR3 sequence (DNA): TGTGCCAGCAGTGAAGTGGCCACATCCGGAAGGTATGGCTACACCTTC. Protein product: CASSEVATSGRYGYTF.

The table lists this clone with a count of one. Other DNA sequences within the sample encode an identical CDR3. The V and J genes are TRBV29-1 and TRBJ1-1; no definite D call. The CDR3 is 11 residues long. Germline V gene data show CDR1 as SQVTM and CDR2 as ANQGSEA. CDR3 DNA: TGCAGTGCTCTCGCTGGGGCTGAAGCTTTCTTT. It yields the protein CSALAGAEAFF.

The V and J genes are TRBV27 and TRBJ2-1; TRBD2 aligns across 9 bases. The CDR3 totals 14 residues. V lost 6 bases and J lost 5; bases outside the gene matches: 5. CDR1 is MNHEY, CDR2 SMNVEV, per germline (reference sequence). CDR3 sequence (DNA): TGTGCCAGCAGCGGGACTAGCTCGCACAATGAGCAGTTCTTC. This codes for CASSGTSSHNEQFF.

The genes are TRBV28 and TRBJ2-7; 10 positions agree with TRBD1. The trim removed 6 bases at V and 2 bases at J, leaving 7 bases unmatched. The germline CDR1 and CDR2 sequences are MDHEN and SYDVKM. The CDR3 loop spans 15 amino acids. CDR3 coding DNA: TGTGCCAGCAGCTCCGACAGGGGGCGCCCCTACGAGCAGTACTTC. It yields the protein CASSSDRGRPYEQYF.

This clone was observed once. V and J are TRBV27 and TRBJ2-7; weak D call: TRBD2 (6 bases). The germline V gene has CDR1 MNHEY and CDR2 SMNVEV (reference sequence). This CDR3 is built from 15 residues. Trimming took 7 bases from V and 0 from J, leaving 16 bases between them. CDR3 coding DNA: TGTGCCAGCACCTGGGTTGGAGGGAGCTCCTACGAGCAGTACTTC. It codes for CASTWVGGSSYEQYF.

The chain combines TRBV11-2 with TRBJ2-7, with D perhaps TRBD1 or TRBD2 (5 bases each). The V gene lost 2 bases and the J gene lost 5 bases, with 13 bases spanning the gap. Germline CDR1 is SGHAT and CDR2 is FQNNGV. The length of the CDR3 is 14 residues. CDR3 region: CASSLTLRDHEQYF. For the CDR3, the DNA is TGTGCCAGCAGCTTAACCCTAAGGGACCACGAGCAGTACTTC.

In its sample, this clone was seen a few times. The CDR3, as DNA: TGTGCCAGCAGCTCCGGGATAACAGGGGAGCTGTTTTTT. Protein: CASSSGITGELFF. The chain couples TRBV7-6 to TRBJ2-2, with D possibly matching TRBD2 (5 bases). The CDR3 loop spans 13 amino acids. The V and J ends lost 4 bases and 8 bases respectively, with 11 bases between them. CDR1 and CDR2 (germline): SGHVS, FNYEAQ.

This clone was observed a handful of times. The V and J genes are TRBV7-9 and TRBJ1-2; unclear D gene. The CDR3 has 13 amino acids. V gave up 2 bases and J gave up 8 bases, with 12 bases separating them. The germline CDR1 and CDR2 sequences are SEHNR and FQNEAQ (reference sequence). CDR3 in DNA: TGTGCCAGCAGCTTACGCCACGAGGAGGGCTACACCTTC. Protein sequence: CASSLRHEEGYTF. Together with reference TRBV7-9 and TRBJ1-2, the CDR3 gives the full variable domain: DTGVSQNPRHKITKRGQNVTFRCDPISEHNRLYWYRQTLGQGPEFLTYFQNEAQLEKSRLLSDRFSAERPKGSFSTLEIQRTEQGDSAMYLCASSLRHEEGYTFGSGTRLTVV.

This sequence joins TRBV4-1 and TRBJ2-2; 12 bases align to TRBD2. The V and J ends lost 0 bases and 7 bases, in that order; junction bases with no gene match: 6. CDR1 MGHRA and CDR2 YSYEKL come from the germline V gene. This CDR3 has 17 amino acids. In DNA, the CDR3 is TGCGCCAGCAGCCAAGAGAGACTAGCGGGAGTAAGCGGGGAGCTGTTTTTT. This encodes CASSQERLAGVSGELFF.

The V call is TRBV27, the J call TRBJ2-1; D remains ambiguous. Trimming removed 1 base at V and 9 bases at J, with 4 bases between. Germline-derived CDR1 and CDR2 are MNHEY and SMNVEV (reference sequence). The CDR3 runs 11 residues. This chain's CDR3 is CASSLFSEQFF. The CDR3 bases are TGTGCCAGCAGTTTATTCAGTGAGCAGTTCTTC.

As DNA, the CDR3 is TGTGCCAGCAGTTTATCGGGCAGGGGGCGCGATGAGCAGTTCTTC. This translates into CASSLSGRGRDEQFF. The chain employs TRBV27 and TRBJ2-1; TRBD1 agrees at 8 bases. The CDR3 covers 15 residues. The germline gives CDR1 MNHEY, CDR2 SMNVEV (reference sequence). V lost 0 bases, J lost 8 bases, and 6 bases stayed unmatched.